Listed below are T cell receptor beta chains from one sample, sequenced in a study of T cells in Graves' hyperthyroidism and ophthalmopathy. TCRdb reprocessed the multiplex PCR reads via MiXCR and lists one record per CDR3 protein. This table has about 320,000 distinct CDR3 sequences, approximately 17% appearing once. Sample: blood. The receptors here all came from a man aged 25 to 40 with Graves' hyperthyroidism. The CDR3 runs from the conserved cysteine through the conserved F or W. D genes are given only for firm matches. Some rows mark clone size as missing; the rest say once, few, many or name a class of expanded clone.

clone_size	v_call	d_call	j_call	cdr3_aa	cdr3_nt
many	TRBV28	.	TRBJ2-5	CASSSRRGQETQYF	TGTGCCAGCAGTTCCCGCAGGGGTCAAGAGACCCAGTACTTC
few	TRBV19	.	TRBJ1-1	CASTQTVRTEAFF	TGTGCCAGTACCCAGACAGTTCGCACTGAAGCTTTCTTT
many	TRBV10-3	TRBD1	TRBJ2-7	CAISPGQGAWEQYF	TGTGCCATCAGTCCGGGACAGGGGGCGTGGGAGCAGTACTTC
many	TRBV10-3	TRBD1	TRBJ1-1	CAIRGQANTEAFF	TGTGCCATCAGGGGACAGGCGAACACTGAAGCTTTCTTT
.	TRBV5-6	.	TRBJ1-2	CASSRADDRGYTF	TGTGCCAGCAGCCGAGCGGATGACAGAGGCTACACCTTC
many	TRBV12-3/TRBV12-4	.	TRBJ1-5	CASQGSQGGNQPQHF	TGTGCCAGTCAAGGATCCCAGGGTGGCAATCAGCCCCAGCATTTT
many	TRBV7-9	.	TRBJ2-1	CASSLVGHGNEQFF	TGTGCCAGCAGCTTAGTGGGACACGGCAATGAGCAGTTCTTC
.	TRBV7-2	TRBD2	TRBJ2-3	CASSILAGGPTTDTQYF	TGTGCCAGCAGCATACTAGCGGGAGGGCCCACCACAGATACGCAGTATTTT
many	TRBV18	.	TRBJ2-3	CASSPTNTDTQYF	TGTGCCAGCTCTCCGACTAACACAGATACGCAGTATTTT
many	TRBV28	.	TRBJ1-5	CASSTTGRDQPQHF	TGTGCCAGCAGTACCACAGGGAGAGATCAGCCCCAGCATTTT
many	TRBV6-1	.	TRBJ2-1	CASSERLAGLIDEQFF	TGTGCCAGCAGTGAACGCCTAGCCGGCTTAATTGATGAGCAGTTCTTC
many	TRBV20-1	TRBD2	TRBJ2-1	CSARGAGSSGSSYNEQFF	TGCAGTGCTAGAGGGGCCGGTAGTAGCGGGAGTTCCTACAATGAGCAGTTCTTC
.	TRBV9	.	TRBJ1-1	CASSHRGGRGTEAFF	TGTGCCAGCAGCCACCGGGGGGGGCGAGGCACTGAAGCTTTCTTT
many	TRBV12-3/TRBV12-4	.	TRBJ2-1	CASSLVPGSGNEQFF	TGTGCCAGCAGTTTAGTTCCTGGTAGCGGCAATGAGCAGTTCTTC
many	TRBV2	.	TRBJ2-7	CASTGLQSYEQYF	TGTGCCAGCACCGGGTTACAGTCCTACGAGCAGTACTTC
many	TRBV24-1	.	TRBJ2-6	CATPMAPTSGANVLTF	TGTGCCACCCCTATGGCCCCCACCTCTGGGGCCAACGTCCTGACTTTC
many	TRBV11-2	TRBD2	TRBJ2-3	CASSYGTSGVSTDTQYF	TGTGCCAGCAGCTATGGGACTAGCGGGGTTAGCACAGATACGCAGTATTTT
.	TRBV6-2/TRBV6-3	.	TRBJ2-7	CASSAALTIYEQYF	TGTGCCAGCAGTGCGGCCCTAACGATCTACGAGCAGTACTTC
many	TRBV12-3/TRBV12-4	.	TRBJ2-7	CASSLGTPAYEQYF	TGTGCCAGCAGTCTCGGGACTCCCGCCTACGAGCAGTACTTC
few	TRBV13	.	TRBJ2-7	CASSYDSAGYEQYF	TGTGCCAGCAGCTATGACAGTGCCGGCTACGAGCAGTACTTC
.	TRBV7-9	.	TRBJ2-5	CASSLMTVQETQYF	TGTGCCAGCAGCTTAATGACAGTACAAGAGACCCAGTACTTC
many	TRBV10-3	.	TRBJ2-1	CAIRGTRGDEQFF	TGTGCCATCAGGGGGACCCGCGGCGATGAGCAGTTCTTC
few	TRBV5-1	TRBD2	TRBJ2-1	CASSLGDSAGVNNEQFF	TGCGCCAGCAGCTTGGGTGATTCGGCGGGAGTGAACAATGAGCAGTTCTTC
many	TRBV12-3/TRBV12-4	TRBD2	TRBJ2-2	CASSLRREWSTGELFF	TGTGCCAGCAGTTTAAGGCGGGAGTGGAGCACCGGGGAGCTGTTTTTT
many	TRBV12-3/TRBV12-4	.	TRBJ2-2	CASQNTGELFF	TGTGCCAGCCAGAACACCGGGGAGCTGTTTTTT
once	TRBV18	.	TRBJ2-3	CASSPLGVITDTQYF	TGTGCCAGCTCACCCCTGGGGGTCATTACAGATACGCAGTATTTT
few	TRBV20-1	.	TRBJ1-5	CSARVSRASTDQPQHF	TGCAGTGCTAGAGTTAGTAGGGCGTCGACCGATCAGCCCCAGCATTTT
few	TRBV7-2	.	TRBJ2-7	CASSPLRGEQYF	TGTGCCAGCAGCCCCCTCAGGGGCGAGCAGTACTTC
many	TRBV4-2	TRBD2	TRBJ2-3	CASSQAREGTDTQYF	TGTGCCAGCAGCCAAGCTCGGGAGGGAACAGATACGCAGTATTTT
.	TRBV29-1	.	TRBJ2-1	CSVQRYREPAPYNEQFF	TGCAGCGTCCAACGATACCGGGAGCCCGCTCCCTACAATGAGCAGTTCTTC
many	TRBV6-1	.	TRBJ2-7	CASSPADGGLYEQYF	TGTGCCAGCAGCCCTGCTGACGGAGGTCTCTACGAGCAGTACTTC
.	TRBV7-8	.	TRBJ2-4	CASTPSRDILAKNIQYF	TGTGCCAGCACCCCCTCCCGGGACATTTTAGCCAAAAACATTCAGTACTTC
few	TRBV6-1	TRBD1	TRBJ2-1	CASRTGQGSSEQFF	TGTGCCAGCAGGACGGGACAGGGTTCTAGTGAGCAGTTCTTC
many	TRBV7-9	.	TRBJ2-5	CASSLVGTQETQYF	TGTGCCAGCAGCTTAGTCGGTACCCAAGAGACCCAGTACTTC
many	TRBV15	.	TRBJ2-3	CATSRDNGAQYF	TGTGCCACCAGCAGAGATAACGGCGCGCAGTATTTT
many	TRBV28	TRBD2	TRBJ2-7	CASSFTSGRAEEQYF	TGTGCCAGCAGTTTCACTAGCGGGAGGGCCGAGGAGCAGTACTTC